The 21 T cell receptor beta chains given below trace back to one sample, sequenced in a study of cytomegalovirus exposure and HLA in healthy donors. This PCR relied on a set of 60 Vbeta primers and 13 Jbeta primers. Measured with immunoSEQ multiplex PCR; TCRdb has only the in-frame clones, and not every one. The table lists 110,000 or so clones, approximately 79% of them singletons, with 6% to 8% in the top ten. The sequenced material came from PBMCs. The receptors derive from a man in his thirties or forties in good health and CMV-seropositive.

The gene calls are TRBV4-2 and TRBJ2-1; 11 nucleotides align to TRBD1. The CDR3 has 15 amino acids. Per the germline V gene, CDR1 is LGHNA and CDR2 is YNFKEQ. V shed 4 bases and J 7 bases; nucleotides not matched to a gene: 6. CDR3 residues: CASSPRDRGFNEQFF. CDR3 in DNA: TGTGCCAGCAGCCCACGGGACAGGGGGTTTAATGAGCAGTTCTTC.

The genes are TRBV18 and TRBJ2-5, with TRBD1 identical over 10 bases. Germline values: CDR1 KGHSH, CDR2 LQKENI. V was clipped by 6 bases and J by 5 bases; unmatched bases: 9. The CDR3 spans 15 residues. The CDR3 nucleotides read TGTGCCAGCTCGCCGGGACAGGGGATGGGGGAGACCCAGTACTTC. Translated, it gives CASSPGQGMGETQYF.

V gene TRBV7-9 combines with J gene TRBJ2-1; D perhaps matches TRBD2 (5 bases). This CDR3 comprises 15 residues. Germline CDR1 reads SEHNR; CDR2 reads FQNEAQ (reference sequence). Trimming stripped 5 bases from V and 6 bases from J, with 17 bases between. The CDR3 DNA follows: TGTGCCAGCAGCCCCCTCGGGGTACGGACCAATGAGCAGTTCTTC. It encodes CASSPLGVRTNEQFF.

In DNA form, the CDR3 reads TGTGCCAGCAGCCTGACATATAATTCACCCCTCCACTTT. This encodes CASSLTYNSPLHF. V is TRBV7-3 and J is TRBJ1-6; D is undetermined. Trimming stripped 5 bases from V and 4 bases from J, with 6 bases between. The CDR3 loop spans 13 amino acids. CDR1 SGHTA and CDR2 FQGTGA come from the germline V gene.

The genes are TRBV27 and TRBJ1-2, with D perhaps matching TRBD1 (6 bases). Deletions cut 4 bases from V and 2 bases from J, with 11 bases between. Per the germline V gene, CDR1 is MNHEY and CDR2 is SMNVEV (reference sequence). This CDR3 is 14 amino acids long. Here the CDR3 DNA reads TGTGCCAGCAGTTCTATAGACAGGAACTATGGCTACACCTTC. It yields the protein CASSSIDRNYGYTF.

This chain joins TRBV28 and TRBJ2-3, with 8 bases that match TRBD2. The trim removed 2 bases at V and 3 bases at J, leaving 7 bases unmatched. Per the germline V gene, CDR1 is MDHEN and CDR2 is SYDVKM. The CDR3 has 16 residues. The CDR3 DNA reads as TGTGCCAGCAGTTTAGGTGGTAGCGGGGTAACAGATACGCAGTATTTT. As protein: CASSLGGSGVTDTQYF.

The genes are TRBV29-1 and TRBJ1-4; a possible D gene is TRBD1 (5 bases). Germline V gene data show CDR1 as SQVTM and CDR2 as ANQGSEA. The CDR3 loop spans 13 amino acids. V was shortened by 7 bases and J by 8 bases, with 17 bases between the two germline ends. The DNA of the CDR3 is TGCAGCGGGAGGAGATTTGGGGGGGAAAAACTGTTTTTT. Amino acids: CSGRRFGGEKLFF.

The V and J genes are TRBV13 and TRBJ2-3; D gene uncertain. Germline assignment: CDR1 PRHDT and CDR2 FYEKMQ (reference sequence). V lost 4 bases to trimming and J lost 5 bases, with 7 bases between them. The CDR3 has 12 residues. Here the CDR3 DNA reads TGTGCCAGCAGCTCCAGAGGAGATACGCAGTATTTT. Residues: CASSSRGDTQYF.

The V and J genes are TRBV5-1 and TRBJ1-1; perhaps TRBD1 as D (5 bases). From germline, CDR1 is SGHRS and CDR2 YFSETQ. Trimming shortened V by 1 base and J by 3 bases, and 13 bases separated the two germline ends. The CDR3 runs 15 residues. CDR3 residues: CASSLSLGLDTEAFF. The CDR3 coding sequence is TGCGCCAGCAGCTTGTCGTTGGGGCTAGACACTGAAGCTTTCTTT.

The chain is built from TRBV18 and TRBJ1-1; 9 bases map to TRBD1. The junction had 7 bases not matched to a gene; V was cut back by 4 bases and J by 4 bases. Per the germline V gene, CDR1 is KGHSH and CDR2 is LQKENI. The CDR3 spans 15 residues. The CDR3 region has the DNA TGTGCCAGCTCACTGGGACAGGGATTCGCCACTGAAGCTTTCTTT. It codes for CASSLGQGFATEAFF. Drawing the rest from reference TRBV18 and TRBJ1-1, the complete variable domain is NAGVMQNPRHLVRRRGQEARLRCSPMKGHSHVYWYRQLPEEGLKFMVYLQKENIIDESGMPKERFSAEFPKEGPSILRIQQVVRGDSAAYFCASSLGQGFATEAFFGQGTRLTVV.

This clone was seen only a few times. The rearrangement links TRBV6-4 to TRBJ2-3, with TRBD2 matching over 9 bases. The CDR3 runs 15 residues. CDR1 MRHNA and CDR2 SNTAGT come from the germline V gene. With 0 bases clipped from V and 4 bases from J, the junction kept 2 bases outside the gene matches. The CDR3 here is CASSDSRGGPDTQYF. Here the CDR3 DNA reads TGTGCCAGCAGTGACTCGCGGGGGGGCCCAGATACGCAGTATTTT.

The chain uses TRBV5-1 and TRBJ2-1; D not resolved. The germline V and J ends were trimmed by 1 base and 2 bases, with 13 bases remaining between them. Germline V gives CDR1 SGHRS, CDR2 YFSETQ. The CDR3 runs to 16 residues. CDR3 coding DNA: TGCGCCAGCAGCTTGACTAACGGTTTCCCCTACAATGAGCAGTTCTTC. Protein: CASSLTNGFPYNEQFF.

This clone was seen only a few times. This rearrangement joins TRBV4-2 to TRBJ2-1; possible D gene TRBD2, 6 bases. The V gene's germline CDR1 is LGHNA and CDR2 YNFKEQ. V was pared by 4 bases and J by 0 bases, with 16 bases between. This CDR3 is built from 17 residues. CDR3 bases: TGTGCCAGCAGCCCTGGACTATCTAAGAGCTCCTACAATGAGCAGTTCTTC. Protein sequence: CASSPGLSKSSYNEQFF.

The chain employs TRBV9 and TRBJ1-2; 10 bases align to TRBD1. Trimming cost V 3 bases and J 8 bases; bases outside gene matches: 13. The CDR3 is 16 amino acids. Germline V CDR1 and CDR2: SGDLS, YYNGEE. The CDR3 reads CASSASWETGGAGYTF. The CDR3 coding sequence is TGTGCCAGCAGCGCCAGTTGGGAGACAGGGGGCGCGGGCTACACCTTC.

The genes are TRBV5-1 and TRBJ1-6, with a possible D match to TRBD1 (6 bases). This CDR3 has 14 amino acids. The germline CDR1 and CDR2 sequences are SGHRS and YFSETQ. The V end was cut by 3 bases, the J end by 11 bases, with 15 bases between. The CDR3 nucleotides read TGCGCCAGCAGCTCGGACAGCCTTCTGCCACCCCTCCACTTT. Amino acid sequence: CASSSDSLLPPLHF.

A word on this clone: The same CDR3 also results from other DNA sequences found in this sample. V and J are TRBV2 and TRBJ2-5; 7 nucleotides line up with TRBD2. Losses at the gene ends were 6 bases for V and 5 bases for J; bases not matched to a gene: 6. This CDR3 comprises 13 residues. Per the germline V gene, CDR1 is SNHLY and CDR2 is FYNNEI. CDR3 in DNA: TGTGCCAGCAGGAGACTAGCTGGGGAGACCCAGTACTTC. Its translation is CASRRLAGETQYF.

The genes are TRBV27 and TRBJ2-1; D is ambiguous. The CDR3 runs 15 residues. CDR1 is MNHEY, CDR2 SMNVEV, per germline (reference sequence). The V and J ends lost 6 bases and 0 bases respectively, with 12 bases between them. CDR3 coding DNA: TGTGCCAGCAGCCCCGACATTAGCTCCTACAATGAGCAGTTCTTC. Its protein product is CASSPDISSYNEQFF.

This clone occurred once. The rearrangement uses TRBV2 and TRBJ2-5; D is perhaps TRBD2 (5 bases). With 2 bases removed from V and 4 bases from J, the gap between germline ends came to 8 bases. Germline V gives CDR1 SNHLY, CDR2 FYNNEI. This CDR3 contains 13 residues. The CDR3 DNA reads TGTGCCAGCAGTGAAATTGCGGGAGAGACCCAGTACTTC. It specifies CASSEIAGETQYF.

The rearrangement uses TRBV5-1 and TRBJ2-7; weak D call: TRBD1 (5 bases). Germline V CDR1 and CDR2: SGHRS, YFSETQ. The CDR3 is 15 amino acids. V lost 1 base and J 1 base, leaving 12 bases between the germline ends. The CDR3 nucleotides read TGCGCCAGCAGCTTGAACTCAGGGCCGTCCTACGAGCAGTACTTC. It is translated as CASSLNSGPSYEQYF.

The chain is built from TRBV7-9 and TRBJ1-5; 8 bases map to TRBD1. The CDR3 has 15 amino acids. The ends lost 3 bases at V and 6 bases at J; junction bases unmatched: 7. From germline, CDR1 is SEHNR and CDR2 FQNEAQ (reference sequence). The CDR3 nucleotides are TGTGCCAGCAGCTTCCAGGGGGCCAGGAGTCAGCCCCAGCATTTT. This translates into CASSFQGARSQPQHF.

The chain employs TRBV5-3 and TRBJ2-6; tentative D call: TRBD1 (5 bases). TRBV5-3 is an ORF; its function is uncertain. Trimming left V 4 bases short and J 1 base short, with 12 bases between. The CDR3 is made up of 16 amino acids. CDR3 coding DNA: TGTGCCAGAAGCCGCCCCAGGGTGTCTGGGGCCAACGTCCTGACTTTC. Translated, it gives CARSRPRVSGANVLTF.